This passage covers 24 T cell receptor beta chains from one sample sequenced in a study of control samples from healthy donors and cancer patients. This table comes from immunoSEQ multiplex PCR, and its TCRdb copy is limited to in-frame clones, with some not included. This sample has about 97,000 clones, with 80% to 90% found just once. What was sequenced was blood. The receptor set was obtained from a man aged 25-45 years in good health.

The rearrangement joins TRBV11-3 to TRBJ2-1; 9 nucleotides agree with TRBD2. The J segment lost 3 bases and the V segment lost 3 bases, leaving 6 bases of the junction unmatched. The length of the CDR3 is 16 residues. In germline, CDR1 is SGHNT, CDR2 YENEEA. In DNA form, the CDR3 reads TGTGCCAGCAGCTTTTCTAGCGGGACCTACTACAATGAGCAGTTCTTC. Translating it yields CASSFSSGTYYNEQFF.

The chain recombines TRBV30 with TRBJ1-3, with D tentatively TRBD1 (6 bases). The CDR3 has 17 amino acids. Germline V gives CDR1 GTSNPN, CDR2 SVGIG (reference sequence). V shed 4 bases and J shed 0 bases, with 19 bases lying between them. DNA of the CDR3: TGTGCCTGGATTCCCAGCCCGACAGGTTTCTCTGGAAACACCATATATTTT. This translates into CAWIPSPTGFSGNTIYF.

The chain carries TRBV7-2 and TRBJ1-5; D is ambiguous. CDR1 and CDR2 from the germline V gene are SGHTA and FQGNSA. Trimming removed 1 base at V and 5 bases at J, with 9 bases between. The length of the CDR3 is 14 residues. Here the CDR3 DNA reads TGTGCCAGCAGCTTAGTGTTCAAAGATCAGCCCCAGCATTTT. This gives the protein CASSLVFKDQPQHF. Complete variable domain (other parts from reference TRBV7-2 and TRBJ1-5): GAGVSQSPSNKVTEKGKDVELRCDPISGHTALYWYRQSLGQGLEFLIYFQGNSAPDKSGLPSDRFSAERTGGSVSTLTIQRTQQEDSAVYLCASSLVFKDQPQHFGDGTRLSIL.

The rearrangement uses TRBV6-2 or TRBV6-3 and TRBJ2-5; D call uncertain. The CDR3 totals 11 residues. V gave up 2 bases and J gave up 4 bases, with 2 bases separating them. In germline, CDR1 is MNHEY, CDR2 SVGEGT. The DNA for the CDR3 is TGTGCCAGCAGTTACGTAGAGACCCAGTACTTC. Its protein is CASSYVETQYF.

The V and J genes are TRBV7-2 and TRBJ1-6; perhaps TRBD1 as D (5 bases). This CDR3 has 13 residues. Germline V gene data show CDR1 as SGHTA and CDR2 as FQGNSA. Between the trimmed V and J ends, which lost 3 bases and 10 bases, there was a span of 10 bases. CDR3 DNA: TGTGCCAGCAGCTTTGGGGGGGAGTCACCCCTCCACTTT. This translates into CASSFGGESPLHF.

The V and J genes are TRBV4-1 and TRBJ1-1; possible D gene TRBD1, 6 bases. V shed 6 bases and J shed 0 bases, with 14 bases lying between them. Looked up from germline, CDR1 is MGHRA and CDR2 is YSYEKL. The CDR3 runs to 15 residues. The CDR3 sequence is CASSRQVLMNTEAFF. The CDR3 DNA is TGCGCCAGCAGTAGACAGGTTTTGATGAACACTGAAGCTTTCTTT.

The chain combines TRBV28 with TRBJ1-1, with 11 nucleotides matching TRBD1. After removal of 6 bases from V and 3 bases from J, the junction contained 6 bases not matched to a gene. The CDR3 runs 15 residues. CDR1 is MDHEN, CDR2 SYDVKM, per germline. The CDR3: CASSIPGQGDTEAFF. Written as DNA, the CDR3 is TGTGCCAGCAGCATACCGGGACAGGGGGACACTGAAGCTTTCTTT.

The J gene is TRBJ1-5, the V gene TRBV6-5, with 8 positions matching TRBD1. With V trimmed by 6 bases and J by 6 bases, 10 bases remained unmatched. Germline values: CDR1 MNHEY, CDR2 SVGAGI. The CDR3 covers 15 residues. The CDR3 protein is CASRPQGATGQPQHF. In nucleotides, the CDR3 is TGTGCCAGCAGGCCCCAGGGGGCCACGGGTCAGCCCCAGCATTTT.

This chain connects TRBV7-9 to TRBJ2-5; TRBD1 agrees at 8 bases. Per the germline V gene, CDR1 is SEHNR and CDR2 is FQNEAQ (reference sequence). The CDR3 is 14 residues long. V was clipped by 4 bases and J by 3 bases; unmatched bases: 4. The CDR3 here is CASSSSTGEETQYF. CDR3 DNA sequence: TGTGCCAGCAGCTCATCGACAGGGGAAGAGACCCAGTACTTC.

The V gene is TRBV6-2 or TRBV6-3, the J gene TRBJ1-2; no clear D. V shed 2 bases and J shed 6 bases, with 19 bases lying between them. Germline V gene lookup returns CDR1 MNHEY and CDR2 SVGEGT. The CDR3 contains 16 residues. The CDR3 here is CASSYPRSEAENGYTF. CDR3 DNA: TGTGCCAGCAGTTACCCCCGGTCGGAAGCGGAAAATGGCTACACCTTC.

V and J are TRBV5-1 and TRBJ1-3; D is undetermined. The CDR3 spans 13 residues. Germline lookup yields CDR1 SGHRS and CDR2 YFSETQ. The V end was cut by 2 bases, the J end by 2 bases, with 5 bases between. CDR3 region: CASSFDTGNTIYF. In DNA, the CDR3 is TGCGCCAGCAGCTTCGACACTGGAAACACCATATATTTT.

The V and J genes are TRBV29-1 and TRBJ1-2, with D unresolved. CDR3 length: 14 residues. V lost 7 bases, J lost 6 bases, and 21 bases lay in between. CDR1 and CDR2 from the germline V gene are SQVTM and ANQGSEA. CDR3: CSATTKAGSDGYTF. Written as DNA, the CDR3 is TGCAGCGCCACTACTAAGGCTGGGAGTGATGGCTACACCTTC.

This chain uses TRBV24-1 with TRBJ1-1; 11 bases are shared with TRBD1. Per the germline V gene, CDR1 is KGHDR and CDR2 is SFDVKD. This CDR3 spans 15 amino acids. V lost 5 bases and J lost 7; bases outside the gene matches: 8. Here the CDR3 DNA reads TGTGCCACCAGTGGGGCCGGGACAGGGGGACATGAAGCTTTCTTT. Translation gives CATSGAGTGGHEAFF.

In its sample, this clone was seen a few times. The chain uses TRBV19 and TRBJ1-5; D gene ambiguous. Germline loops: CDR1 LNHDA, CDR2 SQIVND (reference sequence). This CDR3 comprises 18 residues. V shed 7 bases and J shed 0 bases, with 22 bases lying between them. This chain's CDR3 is CASKPGKLTENSNQPQHF. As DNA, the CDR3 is TGTGCCAGTAAACCCGGAAAGCTCACAGAGAATAGCAATCAGCCCCAGCATTTT.

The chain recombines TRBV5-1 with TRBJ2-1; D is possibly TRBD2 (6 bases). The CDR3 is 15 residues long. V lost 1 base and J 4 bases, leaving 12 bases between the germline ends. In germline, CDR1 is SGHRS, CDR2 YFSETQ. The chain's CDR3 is CASSLRAGTYNEQFF. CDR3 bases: TGCGCCAGCAGCTTGCGGGCTGGGACTTACAATGAGCAGTTCTTC. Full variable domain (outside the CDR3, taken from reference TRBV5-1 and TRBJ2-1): KAGVTQTPRYLIKTRGQQVTLSCSPISGHRSVSWYQQTPGQGLQFLFEYFSETQRNKGNFPGRFSGRQFSNSRSEMNVSTLELGDSALYLCASSLRAGTYNEQFFGPGTRLTVL.

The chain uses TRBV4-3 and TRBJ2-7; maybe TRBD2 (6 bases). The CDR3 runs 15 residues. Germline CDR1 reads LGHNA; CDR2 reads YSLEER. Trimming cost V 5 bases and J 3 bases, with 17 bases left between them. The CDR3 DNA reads TGCGCCAGCAGCTTCGTTGGGGGGAGAGGCTACGAGCAGTACTTC. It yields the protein CASSFVGGRGYEQYF.

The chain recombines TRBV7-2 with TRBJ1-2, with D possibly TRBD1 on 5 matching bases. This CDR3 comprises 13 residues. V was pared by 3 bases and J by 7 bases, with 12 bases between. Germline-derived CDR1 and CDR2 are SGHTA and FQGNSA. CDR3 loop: CASSFGRDRGYTF. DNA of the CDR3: TGTGCCAGCAGCTTCGGCAGGGACCGTGGCTACACCTTC.

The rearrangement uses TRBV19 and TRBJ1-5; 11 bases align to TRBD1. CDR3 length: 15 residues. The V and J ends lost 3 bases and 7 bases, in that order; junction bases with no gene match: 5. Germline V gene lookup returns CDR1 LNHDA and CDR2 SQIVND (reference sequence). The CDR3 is CASSMGQGGWQPQHF. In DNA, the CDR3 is TGTGCCAGTAGTATGGGACAGGGGGGCTGGCAGCCCCAGCATTTT.

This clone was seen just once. The CDR3 sequence: CASSPAGARETQYF. The CDR3 nucleotides read TGTGCCAGCAGCCCCGCAGGGGCACGGGAGACCCAGTACTTC. This chain joins TRBV7-3 and TRBJ2-5, with a possible D match to TRBD1 (6 bases). CDR1 SGHTA and CDR2 FQGTGA come from the germline V gene. Trimming took 5 bases from V and 5 from J, leaving 15 bases between them. CDR3 length: 14 residues.

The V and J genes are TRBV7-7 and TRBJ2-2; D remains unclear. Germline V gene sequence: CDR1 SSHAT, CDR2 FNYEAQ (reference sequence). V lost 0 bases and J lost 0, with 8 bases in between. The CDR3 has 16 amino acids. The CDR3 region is CASSLATTTNTGELFF. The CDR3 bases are TGTGCCAGCAGCTTAGCGACGACAACGAACACCGGGGAGCTGTTTTTT.

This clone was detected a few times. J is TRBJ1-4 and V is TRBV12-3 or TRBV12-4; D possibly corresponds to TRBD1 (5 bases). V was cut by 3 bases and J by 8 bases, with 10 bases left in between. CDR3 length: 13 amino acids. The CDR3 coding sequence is TGTGCCAGCAGTTTTTCGTGGGACGAAAAACTGTTTTTT. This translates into CASSFSWDEKLFF.

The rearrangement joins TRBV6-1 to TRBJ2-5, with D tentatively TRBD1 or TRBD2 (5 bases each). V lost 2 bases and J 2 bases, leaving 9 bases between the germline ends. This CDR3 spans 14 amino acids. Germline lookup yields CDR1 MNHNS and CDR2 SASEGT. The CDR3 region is CASSERGVQETQYF. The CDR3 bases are TGTGCCAGCAGTGAACGAGGGGTTCAAGAGACCCAGTACTTC.

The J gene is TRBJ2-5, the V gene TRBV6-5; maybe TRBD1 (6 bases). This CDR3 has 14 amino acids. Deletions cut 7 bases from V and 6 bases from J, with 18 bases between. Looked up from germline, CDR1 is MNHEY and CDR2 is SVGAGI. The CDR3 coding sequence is TGTGCCAGCAATCCCGGGACATCGGGGAAGACCCAGTACTTC. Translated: CASNPGTSGKTQYF.

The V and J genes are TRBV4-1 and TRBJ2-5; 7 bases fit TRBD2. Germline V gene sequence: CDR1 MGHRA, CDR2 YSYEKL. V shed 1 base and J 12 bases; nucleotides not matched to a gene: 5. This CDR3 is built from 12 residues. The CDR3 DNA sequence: TGCGCCAGCAGCCAAGTGGGCGGGAGCAAGTACTTC. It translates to CASSQVGGSKYF.